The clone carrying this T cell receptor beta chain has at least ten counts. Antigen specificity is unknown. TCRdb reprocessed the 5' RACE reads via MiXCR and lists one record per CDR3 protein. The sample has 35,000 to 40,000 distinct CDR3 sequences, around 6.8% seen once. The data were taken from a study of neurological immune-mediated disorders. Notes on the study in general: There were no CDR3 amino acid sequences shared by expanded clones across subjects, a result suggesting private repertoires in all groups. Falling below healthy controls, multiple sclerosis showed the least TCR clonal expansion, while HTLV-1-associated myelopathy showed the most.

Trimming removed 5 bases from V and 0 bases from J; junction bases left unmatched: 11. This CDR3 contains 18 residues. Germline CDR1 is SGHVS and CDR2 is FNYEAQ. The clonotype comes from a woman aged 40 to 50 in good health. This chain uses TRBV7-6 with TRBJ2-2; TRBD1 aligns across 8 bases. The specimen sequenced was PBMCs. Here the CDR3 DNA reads TGTGCCAGCAGCCAAGTTCTTCCAGGGGGCACGAACACCGGGGAGCTGTTTTTT. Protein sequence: CASSQVLPGGTNTGELFF.